The 32 T cell receptor beta chains presented below share a single source sample, sequenced in a study of blood T cell repertoires in COVID-19. Sequenced by immunoSEQ multiplex PCR; TCRdb stores in-frame clones only, minus some. Of about 140,000 clones in the sample, 84% were seen once. Specimen: PBMCs or T cells enriched from blood (not recorded which). These receptors originate from a man aged 35 to 55 with acute COVID-19.

V and J are TRBV7-2 and TRBJ1-4; perhaps TRBD1 as D (5 bases). This CDR3 has 13 residues. From germline, CDR1 is SGHTA and CDR2 FQGNSA. V lost 5 bases, J lost 8 bases, and 12 bases lay in between. In DNA form, the CDR3 reads TGTGCCAGCAGCACAGGACAAACCGAAAAACTGTTTTTT. It codes for CASSTGQTEKLFF.

The chain employs TRBV19 and TRBJ1-5; D unresolved. The length of the CDR3 is 16 residues. Germline CDR1 is LNHDA and CDR2 is SQIVND (reference sequence). Trimming removed 9 bases from V and 0 bases from J, with 18 bases in between. The CDR3 sequence is CASGREGYYSNQPQHF. CDR3 coding DNA: TGTGCCAGCGGGAGAGAGGGCTACTATAGCAATCAGCCCCAGCATTTT.

J is TRBJ2-1 and V is TRBV10-2; D might be TRBD1 (6 bases). V lost 6 bases, J lost 2 bases, and 14 bases lay in between. The CDR3 loop spans 15 amino acids. Germline V gives CDR1 WSHSY, CDR2 SAAADI. The CDR3 DNA follows: TGCGCCAGCAGGAAAGACGAGGGGGCCTACAATGAGCAGTTCTTC. This gives the protein CASRKDEGAYNEQFF.

The chain has TRBV6-5 and TRBJ2-1; 13 nucleotides align to TRBD2. V shed 7 bases and J 10 bases; nucleotides not matched to a gene: 7. The CDR3 is made up of 14 amino acids. Germline CDR1 MNHEY, CDR2 SVGAGI. DNA of the CDR3: TGTGCCAGCACCACTAGCGGGGGGGCCGGGGAGCAGTTCTTC. Residues: CASTTSGGAGEQFF.

This chain joins TRBV9 and TRBJ2-1, with 7 bases that match TRBD1. In germline, CDR1 is SGDLS, CDR2 YYNGEE. The CDR3 runs to 14 residues. V lost 4 bases and J lost 5; bases outside the gene matches: 6. The CDR3 DNA follows: TGTGCCAGCAGCACCCAGGGGGTACACAATGAGCAGTTCTTC. This gives the protein CASSTQGVHNEQFF.

The gene calls are TRBV10-3 and TRBJ2-2; 11 bases match TRBD1. Trimming cost V 9 bases and J 5 bases; bases outside gene matches: 8. This CDR3 contains 15 residues. Germline CDR1 ENHRY, CDR2 SYGVKD. In DNA form, the CDR3 reads TGTGCCATTACGGGACAGGGGGACGGTACCGGGGAGCTGTTTTTT. Protein product: CAITGQGDGTGELFF.

The sample holds a few counts of this clone. The genes are TRBV28 and TRBJ1-4; 7 nucleotides agree with TRBD1. Unmatched junction bases numbered 6, after V lost 6 bases and J lost 2 bases. Germline CDR1 reads MDHEN; CDR2 reads SYDVKM. The CDR3 runs to 15 residues. The CDR3 loop is CASRRQGNTNEKLFF. The CDR3 DNA reads as TGTGCCAGCAGGCGACAGGGAAATACTAATGAAAAACTGTTTTTT. The full variable domain, in which reference TRBV28 and TRBJ1-4 provide the parts outside the CDR3, is DVKVTQSSRYLVKRTGEKVFLECVQDMDHENMFWYRQDPGLGLRLIYFSYDVKMKEKGDIPEGYSVSREKKERFSLILESASTNQTSMYLCASRRQGNTNEKLFFGSGTQLSVL.

The chain uses TRBV28 and TRBJ2-5, with TRBD2 as a possible D gene (5 bases). This CDR3 contains 13 residues. Between the trimmed V and J ends, which lost 2 bases and 5 bases, there was a span of 9 bases. Germline assignment: CDR1 MDHEN and CDR2 SYDVKM. CDR3 sequence (DNA): TGTGCCAGCAGTTTAGGGGAGAGGGAGACCCAGTACTTC. Encoded protein: CASSLGERETQYF.

The rearrangement joins TRBV5-1 to TRBJ1-3, with TRBD1 matching 8 bases. V was clipped by 4 bases and J by 2 bases; unmatched bases: 5. Germline V lookup: CDR1 SGHRS, CDR2 YFSETQ. The CDR3 runs to 15 residues. CDR3 in amino acids: CASSRGTGTGNTIYF. The DNA for the CDR3 is TGCGCCAGCAGCCGCGGGACAGGCACTGGAAACACCATATATTTT.

The chain is built from TRBV27 and TRBJ2-7; perhaps TRBD1 as D (5 bases). The V end was cut by 5 bases, the J end by 3 bases, with 14 bases between. Germline V lookup: CDR1 MNHEY, CDR2 SMNVEV (reference sequence). The CDR3 runs 14 residues. The CDR3 DNA is TGTGCCAGCAGTCTCACCCAGGGTGGCTACGAGCAGTACTTC. Translated: CASSLTQGGYEQYF.

A few counts support this clone. The chain carries TRBV10-1 and TRBJ2-1; 8 positions match TRBD2. Trimming at V came to 3 bases and at J to 2 bases, leaving 6 bases not matched to a gene. This CDR3 region has 16 residues. Germline assignment: CDR1 WNHNN and CDR2 SYGVQD (reference sequence). The CDR3 reads CASSDFGSGTYNEQFF. CDR3 in DNA: TGCGCCAGCAGTGATTTTGGTAGCGGGACCTACAATGAGCAGTTCTTC.

This clone showed up just once. The genes are TRBV6-2 or TRBV6-3 and TRBJ2-2; 13 bases align to TRBD2. This CDR3 region has 19 residues. Germline CDR1 is MNHEY and CDR2 is SVGEGT. V shed 4 bases, J shed 6 bases, and the junction held 14 bases outside the gene matches. CDR3 region: CASSSGTSGDLSRSGELFF. The CDR3 nucleotides read TGTGCCAGCAGTTCCGGGACTAGCGGGGACCTATCCAGGTCCGGGGAGCTGTTTTTT.

The V gene is TRBV13, the J gene TRBJ2-7; D ambiguous. The germline V and J ends were trimmed by 3 bases and 3 bases, with 9 bases remaining between them. Germline V gives CDR1 PRHDT, CDR2 FYEKMQ (reference sequence). The CDR3 is 13 amino acids. The DNA for the CDR3 is TGTGCCAGCAGCTTGGCTGATCGCTACGAGCAGTACTTC. Translated: CASSLADRYEQYF.

V gene TRBV4-2 combines with J gene TRBJ1-2; the D gene is possibly TRBD1 (5 bases). Germline V lookup: CDR1 LGHNA, CDR2 YNFKEQ. The V end lost 0 bases, the J end lost 8 bases, and 22 bases lay between the germline ends. This CDR3 region has 17 residues. In DNA, the CDR3 is TGTGCCAGCAGCCAAGAGGGAGCCGGGGGAGCTGAGGGGGGCTACACCTTC. Translated, it gives CASSQEGAGGAEGGYTF.

V gene TRBV7-2 combines with J gene TRBJ2-7; a weak D match, TRBD1 (6 bases). This CDR3 contains 15 residues. CDR1 and CDR2 from the germline V gene are SGHTA and FQGNSA. V was trimmed by 3 bases and J by 4 bases, leaving 16 bases between them. CDR3 nucleotide sequence: TGTGCCAGCAGCTTCGAGGTGGGGACAAGTTACGAGCAGTACTTC. Its translation: CASSFEVGTSYEQYF.

The chain links TRBV19 to TRBJ2-1, with a weak D call TRBD2 (5 bases). CDR3 length: 13 residues. The V end lost 5 bases, the J end lost 8 bases, and 13 bases lay between the germline ends. The germline gives CDR1 LNHDA, CDR2 SQIVND (reference sequence). The CDR3 DNA is TGTGCCAGTAGTCCCACGGGGAAGGATGAGCAGTTCTTC. Protein sequence: CASSPTGKDEQFF.

CDR3 coding DNA: TGTGCCAGCAGTCCCCTCGCCAGGGAAAATGAGCAGTTCTTC. Its protein product is CASSPLARENEQFF. V gene TRBV28 combines with J gene TRBJ2-1; perhaps TRBD1 as D (5 bases). V was clipped by 5 bases and J by 7 bases, with 15 bases between them. The CDR3 totals 14 residues. Germline V gene data show CDR1 as MDHEN and CDR2 as SYDVKM. The whole variable domain, remainder taken from reference TRBV28 and TRBJ2-1, is DVKVTQSSRYLVKRTGEKVFLECVQDMDHENMFWYRQDPGLGLRLIYFSYDVKMKEKGDIPEGYSVSREKKERFSLILESASTNQTSMYLCASSPLARENEQFFGPGTRLTVL.

V usage is TRBV9 and J usage is TRBJ1-6; D perhaps matches TRBD1 (5 bases). The CDR3 totals 17 residues. Trimming took 1 base from V and 5 from J, leaving 16 bases between them. Germline loops: CDR1 SGDLS, CDR2 YYNGEE. The CDR3 nucleotides are TGTGCCAGCAGCGTAAGCTGGGGGGAGGGAAATAATTCACCCCTCCACTTT. It encodes CASSVSWGEGNNSPLHF. Based on the CDR3 plus reference TRBV9 and TRBJ1-6, the full variable domain is DSGVTQTPKHLITATGQRVTLRCSPRSGDLSVYWYQQSLDQGLQFLIQYYNGEERAKGNILERFSAQQFPDLHSELNLSSLELGDSALYFCASSVSWGEGNNSPLHFGNGTRLTVT.

CDR3 protein: CASSPILQGSRLTEAFF. In DNA, the CDR3 is TGTGCCAGCAGCCCAATCCTCCAGGGCTCTAGGCTCACTGAAGCTTTCTTT. The V call is TRBV14, the J call TRBJ1-1; D is perhaps TRBD1 (5 bases). Germline values: CDR1 SGHDN, CDR2 FVKESK. Deletions cut 4 bases from V and 4 bases from J, with 22 bases between. The CDR3 consists of 17 residues.

This chain uses TRBV29-1 with TRBJ2-3; D gene unclear. V lost 4 bases, J lost 6 bases, and 14 bases lay in between. Germline values: CDR1 SQVTM, CDR2 ANQGSEA. The CDR3 has 13 residues. The CDR3 loop is CSVGLGVPDTQYF. The CDR3 DNA is TGCAGCGTTGGACTCGGTGTACCGGATACGCAGTATTTT.

This chain uses TRBV9 with TRBJ2-1; D perhaps matches TRBD2 (6 bases). V lost 3 bases and J 0 bases, leaving 13 bases between the germline ends. Germline lookup yields CDR1 SGDLS and CDR2 YYNGEE. CDR3 size: 16 residues. The DNA of the CDR3 is TGTGCCAGCAGCGGGCAAGCGGGTCTCTCCTACAATGAGCAGTTCTTC. Encoded protein: CASSGQAGLSYNEQFF.

The chain is built from TRBV30 and TRBJ2-3; D gene ambiguous. The germline CDR1 and CDR2 sequences are GTSNPN and SVGIG (reference sequence). Trimming cost V 4 bases and J 1 base, with 24 bases left between them. The CDR3 sequence is 18 residues long. The CDR3 DNA reads TGTGCCTGGACCCGGCTTTCCCCTGACTGGCCCGGCACAGATACGCAGTATTTT. This codes for CAWTRLSPDWPGTDTQYF.

This clone was recorded once. The V gene is TRBV2, the J gene TRBJ2-1; possible D gene TRBD2, 5 bases. Germline V gene sequence: CDR1 SNHLY, CDR2 FYNNEI. V was pared by 6 bases and J by 3 bases, with 9 bases between. The length of the CDR3 is 13 residues. CDR3 sequence (DNA): TGTGCCAGCAGAGACGGGAACTACAATGAGCAGTTCTTC. Its translation: CASRDGNYNEQFF.

V is TRBV19 and J is TRBJ1-3; 8 bases map to TRBD1. This CDR3 comprises 15 residues. The ends lost 5 bases at V and 0 bases at J; junction bases unmatched: 3. CDR1 and CDR2 (germline): LNHDA, SQIVND (reference sequence). CDR3 region: CASSFGQGSGNTIYF. The CDR3 nucleotides read TGTGCCAGTAGTTTCGGACAGGGCTCTGGAAACACCATATATTTT. Looking up the rest from reference TRBV19 and TRBJ1-3 gives the full variable domain: DGGITQSPKYLFRKEGQNVTLSCEQNLNHDAMYWYRQDPGQGLRLIYYSQIVNDFQKGDIAEGYSVSREKKESFPLTVTSAQKNPTAFYLCASSFGQGSGNTIYFGEGSWLTVV.

On this clone itself: Compared with germline, one end of the junction differs, possibly owing to a read error. V usage is TRBV12-3 or TRBV12-4 and J usage is TRBJ1-3, with D tentatively TRBD1 (6 bases). CDR3 length: 11 amino acids. The DNA of the CDR3 is TGTGCCAGCAGTTTGCGGGGGCGGTCAAATTTT. As protein: CASSLRGRSNF.

V is TRBV6-2 or TRBV6-3 and J is TRBJ1-1; no clear D. Per the germline V gene, CDR1 is MNHEY and CDR2 is SVGEGT. The CDR3 spans 14 residues. Trimming stripped 5 bases from V and 1 base from J, with 11 bases between. DNA for the CDR3: TGTGCCAGCAGTCGCTCTACAGAGAACACTGAAGCTTTCTTT. Translating it yields CASSRSTENTEAFF.

The rearrangement links TRBV28 to TRBJ2-1; 10 bases agree with TRBD2. Losses at the gene ends were 5 bases for V and 8 bases for J; bases not matched to a gene: 12. Germline assignment: CDR1 MDHEN and CDR2 SYDVKM. The CDR3 spans 16 residues. The CDR3 sequence: CASSLAGVRGLDEQFF. The CDR3 DNA follows: TGTGCCAGCAGTCTAGCGGGAGTCAGGGGGCTGGATGAGCAGTTCTTC.

The rearrangement links TRBV6-5 to TRBJ1-5; D gene uncertain. The CDR3 sequence is 13 residues long. Per germline, CDR1 MNHEY and CDR2 SVGAGI. V lost 5 bases and J lost 6, with 11 bases in between. CDR3 residues: CASSRISGQPQHF. The CDR3 DNA follows: TGTGCCAGCAGTCGGATCTCGGGTCAGCCCCAGCATTTT.

The chain has TRBV5-1 and TRBJ1-2; no definite D call. Trimming removed 0 bases at V and 6 bases at J, with 15 bases between. Germline V gene lookup returns CDR1 SGHRS and CDR2 YFSETQ. The CDR3 loop spans 15 amino acids. CDR3 loop: CASSLGMGGEDGYTF. For the CDR3, the DNA is TGCGCCAGCAGCTTGGGGATGGGTGGAGAAGATGGCTACACCTTC.

V gene TRBV7-9 combines with J gene TRBJ2-5; no reliable D call. This CDR3 contains 14 residues. Germline CDR1 SEHNR, CDR2 FQNEAQ (reference sequence). With 1 base removed from V and 2 bases from J, the gap between germline ends came to 8 bases. The CDR3 DNA is TGTGCCAGCAGCTTAGTTGGCAGGCAAGAGACCCAGTACTTC. As protein: CASSLVGRQETQYF.

J is TRBJ2-3 and V is TRBV5-8; 8 bases fit TRBD2. Germline CDR1 SGHTS, CDR2 YDEGEE. This CDR3 contains 12 residues. After removal of 4 bases from V and 12 bases from J, the junction contained 7 bases not matched to a gene. The CDR3 region has the DNA TGTGCCAGCAGCGCACTAGCGGCGCCTCAGTATTTT. It yields the protein CASSALAAPQYF.

This chain connects TRBV5-4 to TRBJ2-1, with 7 bases identical to TRBD1. The CDR3 extends over 13 amino acids. CDR1 SGHNT and CDR2 YYREEE come from the germline V gene (reference sequence). V shed 3 bases and J 6 bases; nucleotides not matched to a gene: 3. The CDR3 DNA is TGTGCCAGCAGCTCGGGACAGCTCAATGAGCAGTTCTTC. Its protein product is CASSSGQLNEQFF.